This T cell receptor beta chain originates from a study of patients and donors after allogeneic stem cell transplantation. Germline V gene sequence: CDR1 SGHDT, CDR2 YYEEEE. The CDR3 spans 16 residues. The V and J ends lost 6 bases and 4 bases, in that order; junction bases with no gene match: 10. This clonotype was observed a handful of times. TCRdb recomputed calls from the RT-PCR reads with MiXCR, one row per CDR3 protein. The sample contains hundreds of thousands of distinct CDR3 sequences, around 15% of which appear only once. The chain recombines TRBV5-6 with TRBJ2-5, with 12 bases aligning to TRBD2. The receptor's source is a human donor who was either an allogeneic HSCT recipient or a stem cell or donor lymphocyte infusion donor (not recorded which). It is not recorded whose cells these are; they may come from a transplant donor. Sequencing was carried out using blood, either unsorted or a sorted T cell fraction (not recorded which). CDR3 DNA: TGTGCCAGCACCGATGAACCGGGACTAGCGGGAGAGACCCAGTACTTC. Its protein is CASTDEPGLAGETQYF. Full variable domain (outside the CDR3, taken from reference TRBV5-6 and TRBJ2-5): DAGVTQSPTHLIKTRGQQVTLRCSPKSGHDTVSWYQQALGQGPQFIFQYYEEEERQRGNFPDRFSGHQFPNYSSELNVNALLLGDSALYLCASTDEPGLAGETQYFGPGTRLLVL.